This T cell receptor (beta chain) was sequenced for a study of T cell responses to AZD1222 COVID-19 vaccine. Of note for this clone: Its antigen is still unknown.

This CDR3 contains 13 residues. Trimming removed 6 bases at V and 4 bases at J, with 9 bases between. Germline V CDR1 and CDR2: MDHEN, SYDVKM. The repertoire was sequenced with immunoSEQ multiplex PCR; TCRdb's copy has only in-frame clones and lacks some. The repertoire has 110,000 to 150,000 clones, roughly 88% of them found once; the top ten carry roughly 3.8%. Findings of the study overall: Unmutated regions of variants are reportedly targeted by nearly half of spike-specific TCRs.

This sequence joins TRBV28 and TRBJ2-2; possibly TRBD2 for D (5 bases). This receptor was taken from an adult in good health. This specimen consisted of peripheral blood, obtained on day 0 of AZD1222 vaccination. The DNA of the CDR3 is TGTGCCAGCAGCTCGGAGGTCACCGGGGAGCTGTTTTTT. As protein: CASSSEVTGELFF.